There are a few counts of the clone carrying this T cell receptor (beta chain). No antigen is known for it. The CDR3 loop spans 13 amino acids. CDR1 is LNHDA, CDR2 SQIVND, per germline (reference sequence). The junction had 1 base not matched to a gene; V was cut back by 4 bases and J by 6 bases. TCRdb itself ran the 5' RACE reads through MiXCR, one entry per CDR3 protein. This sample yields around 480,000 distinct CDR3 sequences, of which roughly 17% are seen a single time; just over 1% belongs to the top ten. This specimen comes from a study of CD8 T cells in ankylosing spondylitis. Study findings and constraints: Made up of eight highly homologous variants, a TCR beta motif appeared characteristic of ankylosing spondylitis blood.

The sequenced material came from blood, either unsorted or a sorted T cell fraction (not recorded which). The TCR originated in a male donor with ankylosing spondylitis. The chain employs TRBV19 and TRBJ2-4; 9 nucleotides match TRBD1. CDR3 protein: CASSTDRGNIQYF. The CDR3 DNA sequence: TGTGCCAGTAGTACGGACAGGGGAAACATTCAGTACTTC.